The entry below gives a single T cell receptor beta chain sequence along with its context. Per the germline V gene, CDR1 is SGHTA and CDR2 is FQGNSA. The V and J ends lost 2 bases and 6 bases respectively, with 5 bases between them. CDR3 length equals 11 residues. TCRdb keeps only in-frame clones here, not all; method: immunoSEQ multiplex PCR. The repertoire holds about 29,000 clones, about 90% seen once, with just under 9.5% in the top ten. The data belong to a study of OX40 agonist ivuxolimab in advanced cancers. The source was CD4+ or CD8+ T cells sorted from blood, collected in a trial of the OX40 agonist ivuxolimab. This receptor was identified in an adult with an advanced solid tumor such as melanoma, head and neck, liver or kidney cancer. The chain links TRBV7-2 to TRBJ2-7; D call uncertain. Here the CDR3 DNA reads TGTGCCAGCAGCTTAAGTTTCGAGCAGTACTTC. This gives the protein CASSLSFEQYF.